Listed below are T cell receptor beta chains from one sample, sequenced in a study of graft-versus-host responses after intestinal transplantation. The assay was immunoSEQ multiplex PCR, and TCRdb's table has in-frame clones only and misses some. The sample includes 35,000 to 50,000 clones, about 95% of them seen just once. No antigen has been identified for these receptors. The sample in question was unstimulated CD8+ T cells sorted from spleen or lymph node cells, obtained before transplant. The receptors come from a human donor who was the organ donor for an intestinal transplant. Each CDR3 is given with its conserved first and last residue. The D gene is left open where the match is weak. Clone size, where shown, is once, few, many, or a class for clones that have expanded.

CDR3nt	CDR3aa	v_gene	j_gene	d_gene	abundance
TGCGCCAGCAGCCAAGATATTAGGGTCCGGGAGACCCAGTACTTC	CASSQDIRVRETQYF	TRBV4-3	TRBJ2-5	-	-
TGTGCCAGCAGTGTAATCAGGGAGAATCGGGACGAGCAGTACTTC	CASSVIRENRDEQYF	TRBV6-1	TRBJ2-7	-	-
TGTGCCAGCCAGGGGGCCCCCAATCAGCCCCAGCATTTT	CASQGAPNQPQHF	TRBV6-6	TRBJ1-5	TRBD1	-
TGCGCCAGCAGCCAAGATCGGGTTTTCGGAGGTCGGACTGAAGCTTTCTTT	CASSQDRVFGGRTEAFF	TRBV4-3	TRBJ1-1	-	-
TGTGCCAGCAGGCCACAAGTACTTAGTGGCTATGGCTACACCTTC	CASRPQVLSGYGYTF	TRBV28	TRBJ1-2	-	-
TGCGCCAGCAGTGAGGGGGACTACACACCTCAAGAGACCCAGTACTTC	CASSEGDYTPQETQYF	TRBV10-1	TRBJ2-5	TRBD2	-
TGCGCCAGCAGTGGACCGCTTAGCGGGACAGTTGAAAAACTGTTTTTT	CASSGPLSGTVEKLFF	TRBV10-2	TRBJ1-4	TRBD1	-
TGTGCCAGCAGCGTAGAGTCCCTGACAGGTGGGGATGGCTACACCTTC	CASSVESLTGGDGYTF	TRBV9	TRBJ1-2	-	-
TGTGCCAGCAGCTTAGTGCTAGCTGGGGCCAACGTCCTGACTTTC	CASSLVLAGANVLTF	TRBV7-9	TRBJ2-6	-	-
TGTGCCAGTAGTATAGCGGCCTCCAAATGGAGCAATCAGCCCCAGCATTTT	CASSIAASKWSNQPQHF	TRBV19	TRBJ1-5	-	once
TGCGCCAGCAGCTTGGGGGGGGCAGGGGTCGAGCAGTACTTC	CASSLGGAGVEQYF	TRBV5-1	TRBJ2-7	-	-
TGTGCCAGCAGTGAGAGGGGGTATATCACCTACGAGCAGTACTTC	CASSERGYITYEQYF	TRBV6-1	TRBJ2-7	-	-
TGTGCCAGCAGCGCCGGGACAGTCTATGGCTACACCTTC	CASSAGTVYGYTF	TRBV14	TRBJ1-2	TRBD1	-
TGTGCCTGGAGTGTTGGGGCTGAGGGCTACACCTTC	CAWSVGAEGYTF	TRBV30	TRBJ1-2	-	-
TGCGCCAGCAGCCAAGGCCCGGAGGAGGAGCAGTACTTC	CASSQGPEEEQYF	TRBV4-1	TRBJ2-7	-	-
TGTGCCAGCACCCTCAGGGGGCAAGACTATGGCTACACCTTC	CASTLRGQDYGYTF	TRBV6-5	TRBJ1-2	TRBD1	-
TGTGCCAGCAGCTTAACGGGGTACGAGCAGTACTTC	CASSLTGYEQYF	TRBV11-2	TRBJ2-7	-	-
TGCAGCGTAACCGGGACAGGGGCCACAGATACGCAGTATTTT	CSVTGTGATDTQYF	TRBV29-1	TRBJ2-3	TRBD1	-
TGTGCCAGCAGCCAACAAGGGGGGACTGGGGCCAACGTCCTGACTTTC	CASSQQGGTGANVLTF	TRBV4-2	TRBJ2-6	-	-
TGTGCCAGCAGTCTGAGTGTGTTGGGGTCCTTAACCCAGTACTTC	CASSLSVLGSLTQYF	TRBV6-6	TRBJ2-5	-	-
TGCGCCAGCAGCCAGGCCGGGACAGGGGGCTTCTATAGCAATCAGCCCCAGCATTTT	CASSQAGTGGFYSNQPQHF	TRBV4-1	TRBJ1-5	TRBD1	-
TGTGCCAGCAGTTTAACAGGTGCAACTAATGAAAAACTGTTTTTT	CASSLTGATNEKLFF	TRBV6-6	TRBJ1-4	-	-
TGTGCCAGCAGCTTGGGACATTCGAACACCGGGGAGCTGTTTTTT	CASSLGHSNTGELFF	TRBV7-6	TRBJ2-2	-	once
TGCAGCGCCACCCCAGGGGGTTTTTACAATGAGCAGTTCTTC	CSATPGGFYNEQFF	TRBV29-1	TRBJ2-1	TRBD1	-
TGCGCCAGCAGCCCTACGGGACAGGGGGGCACTGAAGCTTTCTTT	CASSPTGQGGTEAFF	TRBV4-3	TRBJ1-1	TRBD1	-
TGCGCCAGCAGCCAATCTCAGGGTGACACTGAAGCTTTCTTT	CASSQSQGDTEAFF	TRBV4-3	TRBJ1-1	-	few
TGTGCCAGCAGTTACGGGGGAGGCGGCATGAACACTGAAGCTTTCTTT	CASSYGGGGMNTEAFF	TRBV6-6	TRBJ1-1	-	-
TGTGCCAGCAGCGGACTAGCGTGGACCGGGGAGCTGTTTTTT	CASSGLAWTGELFF	TRBV6-1	TRBJ2-2	TRBD2	once
TGTGCCAGTAGTATATCTATGACAGGGGGCGTAAGCGAGCAGTACTTC	CASSISMTGGVSEQYF	TRBV19	TRBJ2-7	TRBD1	-
TGTGCCAGCATTGCACAGGGGGGCCCCACCGGGGAGCTGTTTTTT	CASIAQGGPTGELFF	TRBV7-6	TRBJ2-2	TRBD1	-
TGCAGTGCAGGGGAGCAGTACTTC	CSAGEQYF	TRBV20-1	TRBJ2-7	-	-
TGTGCCAGCAGCTTAGGTCGGGGGCCGCCACTCTTCTATGGCTACACCTTC	CASSLGRGPPLFYGYTF	TRBV11-3	TRBJ1-2	-	-
TGTGCCAGCAGCTTAGTGGGGGAGCGGGGGTATGGGGAGGAGCAGTTCTTC	CASSLVGERGYGEEQFF	TRBV11-2	TRBJ2-1	TRBD2	-
TGCGCCAGCAGCTCAGAAGGGTCCTATGGCTACACCTTC	CASSSEGSYGYTF	TRBV5-1	TRBJ1-2	-	once
TGTGCCAGCTCACCACAGGGGGGGAACTATGGCTACACCTTC	CASSPQGGNYGYTF	TRBV18	TRBJ1-2	-	-
TGTGCCAGCAGCCCAGGGAGGGGCTCTGGAAACACCATATATTTT	CASSPGRGSGNTIYF	TRBV9	TRBJ1-3	-	-
TGCGCCAGCAGCCGGTTGACAGGGGTGGACACTGAAGCTTTCTTT	CASSRLTGVDTEAFF	TRBV5-1	TRBJ1-1	TRBD1	-
TGTGCCAGTTCCACAACAGTCGGAACTGAAGCTTTCTTT	CASSTTVGTEAFF	TRBV11-2	TRBJ1-1	-	-
TGTGCCAGCAGCTTAGACAGCAATGAGCAGTTCTTC	CASSLDSNEQFF	TRBV7-9	TRBJ2-1	-	-
TGTGCCAGCAGTACAGGGGAGGGTTCAACTAATGAAAAACTGTTTTTT	CASSTGEGSTNEKLFF	TRBV27	TRBJ1-4	TRBD1	-